The 30 T cell receptor beta chains below all came from one sample that was sequenced in a study of T cells expressing NK-cell markers. Reprocessing the 5' RACE reads, TCRdb reports a single entry for every CDR3 protein and omits DNA. The sample data list approximately 440,000 distinct CDR3 sequences. Sequences were obtained from blood T cells: a sorted CD56 or NKG2C T cell subset, CD4+ or CD8+ T cells, or bulk PBMC T cells (not recorded which). Every receptor here comes from a woman aged 50 to 60 in good health.

The chain links TRBV6-6 to TRBJ2-1; TCRdb proposes TRBD2, but this gene call is untestable without DNA. The length of the CDR3 is 17 residues. Germline V gene lookup returns CDR1 MNHNY and CDR2 SVGAGI (reference sequence). The CDR3 sequence: CASSYSPTSGIYNEQFF.

This chain connects TRBV29-1 to TRBJ2-2; the TCRdb D gene call, TRBD2, has no DNA to confirm it. Germline loops: CDR1 SQVTM, CDR2 ANQGSEA. The CDR3 is 13 amino acids. This CDR3 is CSVREVGTGELFF.

The CDR3 region is CASSWTRASEQFF. The rearrangement links TRBV7-3 to TRBJ2-1; checking the TCRdb D call of TRBD2 is not possible without DNA. Germline V CDR1 and CDR2: SGHTA, FQGTGA. This CDR3 comprises 13 residues.

The chain carries TRBV27 and TRBJ1-4; TCRdb indicates TRBD1, and absent DNA this call remains unverified. Germline V gene lookup returns CDR1 MNHEY and CDR2 SMNVEV (reference sequence). The CDR3 runs 15 residues. CDR3 in amino acids: CASSLYGRGWEKLFF.

The chain carries TRBV24-1 and TRBJ2-3; TCRdb's D call of TRBD1 is untestable without DNA. CDR3 length equals 13 residues. Germline values: CDR1 KGHDR, CDR2 SFDVKD. The CDR3 is CATRRAGADTQYF.

The genes are TRBV4-2 and TRBJ2-3; checking the TCRdb D call of TRBD2 is not possible without DNA. The CDR3 runs to 16 residues. The V gene's germline CDR1 is LGHNA and CDR2 YNFKEQ. The CDR3: CASSQEGGRLKRTQYF.

V gene TRBV20-1 combines with J gene TRBJ2-4; TCRdb returns TRBD2, unconfirmable since there is no DNA. This CDR3 is built from 11 residues. Germline values: CDR1 DFQATT, CDR2 SNEGSKA (reference sequence). The CDR3 loop reads CSAQLADIQYF.

The chain couples TRBV7-2 to TRBJ2-1; the TRBD2 assignment by TCRdb is unverifiable without DNA. The germline CDR1 and CDR2 sequences are SGHTA and FQGNSA. This CDR3 contains 16 residues. This CDR3 is CASSLARTSVGNEQFF.

This CDR3 reads CASSSYRTGRETQYF. This chain uses TRBV12-3 or TRBV12-4 with TRBJ2-5; the D gene TCRdb calls, TRBD1, cannot be checked with no DNA. This CDR3 has 15 residues.

This chain uses TRBV2 with TRBJ2-2. CDR3 length: 13 residues. Germline V gene lookup returns CDR1 SNHLY and CDR2 FYNNEI. Here the CDR3 reads CASSERPARELFF.

The chain employs TRBV5-6 and TRBJ2-7; the TCRdb call, TRBD2, lacks DNA for checking. This CDR3 has 15 amino acids. CDR1 is SGHDT and CDR2 is YYEEEE in the germline V gene. CDR3 sequence: CASSLFVAGDYEQYF. Using reference TRBV5-6 and TRBJ2-7 for the parts outside the CDR3, the full variable domain is DAGVTQSPTHLIKTRGQQVTLRCSPKSGHDTVSWYQQALGQGPQFIFQYYEEEERQRGNFPDRFSGHQFPNYSSELNVNALLLGDSALYLCASSLFVAGDYEQYFGPGTRLTVT.

This chain links TRBV12-3 or TRBV12-4 with TRBJ1-2; lacking DNA, the TRBD1 call made by TCRdb goes unchecked. The CDR3 covers 12 residues. The CDR3 is CASSGTPTTGTF.

The chain employs TRBV5-6 and TRBJ2-1; TCRdb returns TRBD1, unconfirmable since there is no DNA. Germline CDR1 and CDR2: SGHDT and YYEEEE. The CDR3 runs to 15 residues. CDR3 sequence: CASSIDRASYNEQFF.

The chain combines TRBV7-9 with TRBJ2-3; the D call of TRBD1 rests on TCRdb alone, since no DNA is present to check it. There are 18 residues in the CDR3. CDR1 SEHNR and CDR2 FQNEAQ come from the germline V gene (reference sequence). CDR3 protein: CASSLARPGQVPQGTQYF.

The chain uses TRBV20-1 and TRBJ1-5; TCRdb indicates TRBD1, and absent DNA this call remains unverified. The CDR3 contains 15 residues. Germline-derived CDR1 and CDR2 are DFQATT and SNEGSKA (reference sequence). This chain's CDR3 is CSATSYRGRGAPQHF.

This sequence joins TRBV27 and TRBJ2-2; as DNA is missing, the TRBD1 call by TCRdb cannot be tested. The V gene's germline CDR1 is MNHEY and CDR2 SMNVEV (reference sequence). The CDR3 length is 14 residues. CDR3 loop: CASSLQGYSGELFF.

The V gene is TRBV9, the J gene TRBJ2-3; there is no DNA to check the TCRdb D call of TRBD1. There are 16 residues in the CDR3. Per germline, CDR1 SGDLS and CDR2 YYNGEE. CDR3 sequence: CASSSRTEGSTDTQYF.

The V gene is TRBV9, the J gene TRBJ2-3; the TRBD2 assignment by TCRdb is unverifiable without DNA. This CDR3 comprises 14 residues. Per the germline V gene, CDR1 is SGDLS and CDR2 is YYNGEE. CDR3 sequence reads: CASSGETRTDTQYF.

The genes are TRBV25-1 and TRBJ2-5; TCRdb proposes TRBD2, but this gene call is untestable without DNA. The germline V gene has CDR1 MGHDK and CDR2 SYGVNS. This CDR3 has 15 amino acids. Here the CDR3 reads CASSEYNGGLETQYF. The full variable domain, rest sourced from reference TRBV25-1 and TRBJ2-5, is EADIYQTPRYLVIGTGKKITLECSQTMGHDKMYWYQQDPGMELHLIHYSYGVNSTEKGDLSSESTVSRIRTEHFPLTLESARPSHTSQYLCASSEYNGGLETQYFGPGTRLLVL.

The chain recombines TRBV20-1 with TRBJ2-2. CDR1 is DFQATT and CDR2 is SNEGSKA in the germline V gene (reference sequence). The CDR3 runs 14 residues. Here the CDR3 reads CSARDGSFTGELFF.

The chain has TRBV3-1 and TRBJ2-7; with no DNA, the TCRdb D assignment of TRBD2 cannot be verified. Germline V gives CDR1 LGHDT, CDR2 YNNKEL (reference sequence). This CDR3 has 16 residues. The chain's CDR3 is CASSQPGLAGDYEQYF.

The genes are TRBV5-6 and TRBJ2-7; TCRdb designates TRBD1, a call that cannot be tested without DNA. This CDR3 has 14 residues. CDR1 SGHDT and CDR2 YYEEEE come from the germline V gene. This CDR3 is CASRAGTGVYEQYF. Combining the CDR3 with reference TRBV5-6 and TRBJ2-7 gives the whole variable domain DAGVTQSPTHLIKTRGQQVTLRCSPKSGHDTVSWYQQALGQGPQFIFQYYEEEERQRGNFPDRFSGHQFPNYSSELNVNALLLGDSALYLCASRAGTGVYEQYFGPGTRLTVT.

The gene calls are TRBV9 and TRBJ2-3; without DNA, the TCRdb call of TRBD2 cannot be checked. The germline gives CDR1 SGDLS, CDR2 YYNGEE. The CDR3 covers 16 residues. The CDR3 loop is CASDGGSGRASDTQYF. The full variable domain, its missing parts supplied by reference TRBV9 and TRBJ2-3, is DSGVTQTPKHLITATGQRVTLRCSPRSGDLSVYWYQQSLDQGLQFLIQYYNGEERAKGNILERFSAQQFPDLHSELNLSSLELGDSALYFCASDGGSGRASDTQYFGPGTRLTVL.

The rearrangement links TRBV20-1 to TRBJ2-7. Germline CDR1 reads DFQATT; CDR2 reads SNEGSKA (reference sequence). The CDR3 contains 13 residues. The CDR3 loop reads CSASALGYNEQYF.

The gene calls are TRBV18 and TRBJ2-2. Germline CDR1 KGHSH, CDR2 LQKENI. This CDR3 contains 15 residues. The CDR3 loop reads CASSPTRTNTGELFF.

The rearrangement links TRBV5-1 to TRBJ1-4. Germline V gene lookup returns CDR1 SGHRS and CDR2 YFSETQ. The CDR3 totals 16 residues. CDR3 sequence: CASSLADEARGKKLFF.

The CDR3 spells CATSDLGLAGSHSGELFF. The rearrangement links TRBV24-1 to TRBJ2-2; TCRdb reports TRBD2, a call that lacks DNA to check it against. CDR3 length: 18 residues. Per germline, CDR1 KGHDR and CDR2 SFDVKD.

The V and J genes are TRBV12-3 or TRBV12-4 and TRBJ2-4; lacking DNA, the TRBD1 call made by TCRdb goes unchecked. The CDR3 totals 13 residues. The CDR3 region is CASTDRPKDIQYF.

CDR3 amino acids: CASSVDTSGNQPQHF. V usage is TRBV9 and J usage is TRBJ1-5. Per germline, CDR1 SGDLS and CDR2 YYNGEE. The CDR3 contains 15 residues.

This chain uses TRBV4-1 with TRBJ2-7; TCRdb's D call of TRBD2 is untestable without DNA. CDR3 size: 14 residues. Germline CDR1 and CDR2: MGHRA and YSYEKL. CDR3 loop: CASSPSREGYEQYF.